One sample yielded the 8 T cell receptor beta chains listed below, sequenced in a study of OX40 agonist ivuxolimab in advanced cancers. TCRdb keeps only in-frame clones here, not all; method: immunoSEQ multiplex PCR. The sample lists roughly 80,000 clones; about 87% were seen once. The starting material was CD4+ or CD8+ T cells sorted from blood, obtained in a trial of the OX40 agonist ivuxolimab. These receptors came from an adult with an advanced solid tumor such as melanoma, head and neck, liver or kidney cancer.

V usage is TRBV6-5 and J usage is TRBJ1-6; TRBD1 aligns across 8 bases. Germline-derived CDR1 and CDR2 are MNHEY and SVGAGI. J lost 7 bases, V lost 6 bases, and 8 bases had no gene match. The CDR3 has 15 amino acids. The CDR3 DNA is TGTGCCAGCAGCCAGAGGGACAGGCGAAATTCACCCCTCCACTTT. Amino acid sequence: CASSQRDRRNSPLHF.

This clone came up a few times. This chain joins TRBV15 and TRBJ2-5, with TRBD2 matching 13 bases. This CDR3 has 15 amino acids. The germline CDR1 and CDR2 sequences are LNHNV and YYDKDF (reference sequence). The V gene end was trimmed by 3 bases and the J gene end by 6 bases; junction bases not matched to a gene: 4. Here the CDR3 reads CATSRGTSGAQTQYF. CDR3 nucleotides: TGTGCCACCAGCAGGGGGACTAGCGGGGCGCAGACCCAGTACTTC.

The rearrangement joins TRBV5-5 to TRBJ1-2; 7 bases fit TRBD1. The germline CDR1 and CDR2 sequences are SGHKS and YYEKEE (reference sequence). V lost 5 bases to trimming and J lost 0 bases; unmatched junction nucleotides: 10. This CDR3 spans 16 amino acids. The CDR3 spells CASRDLRGETNYGYTF. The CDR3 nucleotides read TGTGCCAGCAGGGACCTCAGGGGGGAAACTAACTATGGCTACACCTTC.

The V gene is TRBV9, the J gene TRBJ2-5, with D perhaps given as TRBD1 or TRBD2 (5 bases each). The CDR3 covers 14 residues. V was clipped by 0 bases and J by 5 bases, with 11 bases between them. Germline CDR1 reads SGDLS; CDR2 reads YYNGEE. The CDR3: CASSVVGGAETQYF. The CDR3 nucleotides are TGTGCCAGCAGCGTAGTTGGGGGAGCGGAGACCCAGTACTTC. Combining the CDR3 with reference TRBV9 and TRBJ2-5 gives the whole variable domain DSGVTQTPKHLITATGQRVTLRCSPRSGDLSVYWYQQSLDQGLQFLIQYYNGEERAKGNILERFSAQQFPDLHSELNLSSLELGDSALYFCASSVVGGAETQYFGPGTRLLVL.

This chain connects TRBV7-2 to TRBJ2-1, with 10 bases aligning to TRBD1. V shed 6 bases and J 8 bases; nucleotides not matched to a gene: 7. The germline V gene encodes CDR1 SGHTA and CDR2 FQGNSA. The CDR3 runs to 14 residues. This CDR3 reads CASRYDRGRDEQFF. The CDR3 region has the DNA TGTGCCAGCAGGTACGACAGGGGGCGCGATGAGCAGTTCTTC.

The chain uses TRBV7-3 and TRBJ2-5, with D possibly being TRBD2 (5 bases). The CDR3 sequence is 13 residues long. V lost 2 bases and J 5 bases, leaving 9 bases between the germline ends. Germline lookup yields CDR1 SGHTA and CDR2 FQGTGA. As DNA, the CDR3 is TGTGCCAGCAGCTTAGAGGGTGCGGAGACCCAGTACTTC. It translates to CASSLEGAETQYF. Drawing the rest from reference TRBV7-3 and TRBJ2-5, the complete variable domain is GAGVSQTPSNKVTEKGKYVELRCDPISGHTALYWYRQSLGQGPEFLIYFQGTGAADDSGLPNDRFFAVRPEGSVSTLKIQRTERGDSAVYLCASSLEGAETQYFGPGTRLLVL.

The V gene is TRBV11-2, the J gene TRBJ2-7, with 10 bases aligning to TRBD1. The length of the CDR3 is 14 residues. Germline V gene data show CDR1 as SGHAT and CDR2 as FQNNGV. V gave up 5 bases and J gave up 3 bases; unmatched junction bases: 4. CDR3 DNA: TGTGCCAGCAGCCCCCGGGACAGGGGCTACGAGCAGTACTTC. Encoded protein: CASSPRDRGYEQYF.

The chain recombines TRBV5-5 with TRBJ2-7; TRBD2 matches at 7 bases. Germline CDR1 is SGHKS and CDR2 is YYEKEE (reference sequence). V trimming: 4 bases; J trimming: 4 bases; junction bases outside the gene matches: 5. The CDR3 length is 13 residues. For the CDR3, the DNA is TGTGCCAGCAGCCCACTCGGGGGGTACGAGCAGTACTTC. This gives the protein CASSPLGGYEQYF.